One and the same sample provided the 25 T cell receptor beta chains below, sequenced in a study of shared clonotypes between healthy human individuals. The data were produced by immunoSEQ multiplex PCR, yet TCRdb's version contains in-frame clones alone and is incomplete. This sample has over 950,000 clones; approximately 77% occur once, and the top ten carry 0.89%. Sequencing was carried out using memory CD4+ T cells from PBMCs. The sample's subset: CD45RA-negative fraction. These receptors were obtained from a man between 18 and 29 years old in good health. Some clones in this sample may be carry-over from other donors' samples.

This clone was counted a few times. The CDR3 DNA follows: TGTGCCAGCAGTGACGGGAGGGCCTACGAGCAGTACTTC. As protein: CASSDGRAYEQYF. This chain links TRBV6-1 with TRBJ2-7, with 8 positions matching TRBD2. Per germline, CDR1 MNHNS and CDR2 SASEGT. Losses at the gene ends were 3 bases for V and 2 bases for J; bases not matched to a gene: 0. The CDR3 runs 13 residues.

J is TRBJ2-5 and V is TRBV6-5, with a possible D match to TRBD1 (8 bases). The last part of the DNA fits TRBJ2-7 better; the J call may be wrong. The V gene's germline CDR1 is MNHEY and CDR2 SVGAGI. The CDR3 covers 14 residues. CDR3 DNA: TGTGCCAGCAGGGGGGGGACAGGATCCCACGAGCAGTACTTC. Encoded protein: CASRGGTGSHEQYF.

The chain is built from TRBV5-1 and TRBJ2-3, with D perhaps matching TRBD2 (6 bases). Germline V gene data show CDR1 as SGHRS and CDR2 as YFSETQ. The CDR3 has 15 residues. The germline V and J ends were trimmed by 2 bases and 2 bases, with 12 bases remaining between them. CDR3 nucleotide sequence: TGCGCCAGCAGCTTATGGAGCGGGTTCACAGATACGCAGTATTTT. The encoded protein is CASSLWSGFTDTQYF.

V usage is TRBV7-2 and J usage is TRBJ2-7, with 7 bases matching TRBD1. This CDR3 has 14 amino acids. V shed 3 bases, J shed 3 bases, and the junction held 5 bases outside the gene matches. The germline CDR1 and CDR2 sequences are SGHTA and FQGNSA. CDR3 sequence: CASSFRRGFYEQYF. The CDR3 DNA is TGTGCCAGCAGCTTCCGCAGGGGGTTCTACGAGCAGTACTTC.

The genes are TRBV7-7 and TRBJ2-5, with 8 bases matching TRBD2. Germline trimming cut 5 bases from V and 4 bases from J; bases unmatched to any gene: 9. CDR1 SSHAT and CDR2 FNYEAQ come from the germline V gene (reference sequence). There are 15 residues in the CDR3. The CDR3: CASSNRRGVGETQYF. As DNA, the CDR3 is TGTGCCAGCAGCAACCGGCGGGGGGTCGGAGAGACCCAGTACTTC.

V gene TRBV6-1 combines with J gene TRBJ1-5; D unclear. The germline V gene encodes CDR1 MNHNS and CDR2 SASEGT. The CDR3 consists of 13 residues. Trimming pared 3 bases from V and 0 bases from J, leaving 3 bases between. CDR3 protein: CASSESSNQPQHF. In DNA, the CDR3 is TGTGCCAGCAGTGAGAGTAGCAATCAGCCCCAGCATTTT.

V gene TRBV2 combines with J gene TRBJ2-2; 11 bases are a match to TRBD2. The CDR3 has 14 amino acids. CDR1 and CDR2 from the germline V gene are SNHLY and FYNNEI. J was trimmed by 15 bases and V by 5 bases; bases with no gene match: 11. The CDR3 loop is CASSSNSGRAMLFF. The CDR3 nucleotides read TGTGCCAGCAGTTCTAATAGCGGGAGGGCCATGTTGTTTTTT.

The chain is built from TRBV7-3 and TRBJ2-7; D is ambiguous. Germline values: CDR1 SGHTA, CDR2 FQGTGA. V shed 7 bases and J shed 7 bases, with 14 bases lying between them. There are 12 residues in the CDR3. The CDR3: CASNQAAEEQYF. The CDR3 region has the DNA TGTGCCAGCAACCAAGCAGCCGAGGAGCAGTACTTC.

Only a few counts were recorded for this clone. This chain links TRBV29-1 with TRBJ2-5; D uncertain. The CDR3 extends over 12 amino acids. V was pared by 4 bases and J by 1 base, with 7 bases between. The germline CDR1 and CDR2 sequences are SQVTM and ANQGSEA. CDR3 nucleotides: TGCAGCGTTGCAAGAGTCCAAGAGACCCAGTACTTC. Protein product: CSVARVQETQYF.

The chain joins TRBV6-5 to TRBJ2-7, with TRBD2 matching over 9 bases. J lost 3 bases, V lost 5 bases, and 5 bases had no gene match. The CDR3 loop spans 14 amino acids. Looked up from germline, CDR1 is MNHEY and CDR2 is SVGAGI. The CDR3 coding sequence is TGTGCCAGCAGTCGGACTAGCGAACTCTACGAGCAGTACTTC. It is translated as CASSRTSELYEQYF.

V is TRBV9 and J is TRBJ1-5; no definite D call. V was pared by 5 bases and J by 4 bases, with 19 bases between. This CDR3 spans 16 amino acids. Germline CDR1 is SGDLS and CDR2 is YYNGEE. CDR3 sequence (DNA): TGTGCCAGCAGTCTCACTCGGACCCTCGGTAATCAGCCCCAGCATTTT. Encoded protein: CASSLTRTLGNQPQHF.

This clone has just a few counts. The chain links TRBV10-3 to TRBJ2-7; 7 nucleotides match TRBD2. CDR3 length: 14 amino acids. V was pared by 7 bases and J by 6 bases, with 12 bases of the junction left unmatched. Germline CDR1 and CDR2: ENHRY and SYGVKD. CDR3 amino acids: CAITAGAPLGEQYF. The DNA for the CDR3 is TGTGCCATCACCGCGGGAGCCCCTTTAGGCGAGCAGTACTTC.

The chain links TRBV2 to TRBJ2-2; TRBD1 matches 7 bases. CDR1 and CDR2 (germline): SNHLY, FYNNEI. V was clipped by 6 bases and J by 5 bases; unmatched bases: 9. The CDR3 has 15 residues. For the CDR3, the DNA is TGTGCCAGCAGAAAACTCAGACAGGGAACCGGGGAGCTGTTTTTT. This gives the protein CASRKLRQGTGELFF. The full variable domain, in which reference TRBV2 and TRBJ2-2 provide the parts outside the CDR3, is EPEVTQTPSHQVTQMGQEVILRCVPISNHLYFYWYRQILGQKVEFLVSFYNNEISEKSEIFDDQFSVERPDGSNFTLKIRSTKLEDSAMYFCASRKLRQGTGELFFGEGSRLTVL.

This sequence joins TRBV28 and TRBJ2-7; the D gene could be TRBD1 or TRBD2 (7 bases each). This CDR3 spans 16 amino acids. Trimming took off 6 bases at V and 4 bases at J, with 22 bases between the two ends. CDR1 is MDHEN and CDR2 is SYDVKM in the germline V gene. The CDR3 sequence is CASSIMRTRGPYEQYF. DNA of the CDR3: TGTGCCAGCAGCATTATGCGGACTAGGGGGCCATACGAGCAGTACTTC.

This clone showed up just a few times. The V gene is TRBV30, the J gene TRBJ2-5; unclear D gene. The closer fit of TRBJ2-7 to the DNA end suggests the J call may be wrong. The CDR3 is 14 residues long. Germline V gene data show CDR1 as GTSNPN and CDR2 as SVGIG (reference sequence). The CDR3 sequence is CASLRAPHSYEQYF. As DNA, the CDR3 is TGTGCCTCCCTTAGGGCACCCCACTCCTACGAGCAGTACTTC.

On this clone itself: Being one base from a much bigger clone, this may be a read error. Distinct nucleotide sequences in the sample also encode this CDR3. This chain uses TRBV28 with TRBJ1-5; D uncertain. Germline V gene data show CDR1 as MDHEN and CDR2 as SYDVKM. The CDR3 length is 12 residues. V lost 2 bases and J lost 5, with 4 bases in between. The CDR3 is CASSLADQPQHF. The CDR3 DNA follows: TGTGCCAGCAGTTTAGCGGATCAGCCCCAGCATTTT.

The chain is built from TRBV28 and TRBJ2-5; TRBD1 matches at 7 bases. The better agreement between TRBJ2-7 and the DNA end casts doubt on the J call. CDR1 and CDR2 (germline): MDHEN, SYDVKM. The CDR3 totals 16 residues. The CDR3 is CASSQAGTVSSYEQYF. CDR3 nucleotide sequence: TGTGCCAGCAGCCAAGCCGGGACAGTGAGCTCCTACGAGCAGTACTTC.

This chain connects TRBV6-1 to TRBJ1-5; the D gene is possibly TRBD1 (5 bases). The germline CDR1 and CDR2 sequences are MNHNS and SASEGT. The CDR3 has 15 residues. V was clipped by 6 bases and J by 3 bases, with 15 bases between them. CDR3 sequence reads: CASRFRERNNQPQHF. The CDR3 DNA reads as TGTGCCAGCAGATTCAGGGAAAGGAACAATCAGCCCCAGCATTTT.

The gene calls are TRBV7-2 and TRBJ2-1, with D uncertain. The CDR3 contains 11 residues. V shed 5 bases and J shed 5 bases, with 4 bases lying between them. The germline CDR1 and CDR2 sequences are SGHTA and FQGNSA. CDR3 bases: TGTGCCAGCAGCAGGCACAATGAGCAGTTCTTC. Its translation: CASSRHNEQFF.

V and J are TRBV11-2 and TRBJ1-2, with TRBD1 as a possible D gene (5 bases). This CDR3 region has 13 residues. Germline V gene sequence: CDR1 SGHAT, CDR2 FQNNGV. V dropped 6 bases and J dropped 3 bases, with 11 bases sitting between them. CDR3 in amino acids: CASRRLRDYGYTF. CDR3 in DNA: TGTGCCAGCAGGCGCCTCAGGGACTATGGCTACACCTTC.

The chain carries TRBV20-1 and TRBJ1-2; D is undetermined. The germline gives CDR1 DFQATT, CDR2 SNEGSKA (reference sequence). V dropped 4 bases and J dropped 3 bases, with 6 bases sitting between them. The CDR3 extends over 11 amino acids. The CDR3 DNA reads as TGCAGTGCTATTCTGGACTATGGCTACACCTTC. As protein: CSAILDYGYTF.

The chain is built from TRBV7-3 and TRBJ1-1, with 7 bases aligning to TRBD1. Per the germline V gene, CDR1 is SGHTA and CDR2 is FQGTGA. The CDR3 spans 14 residues. With 5 bases clipped from V and 1 base from J, the junction kept 4 bases outside the gene matches. This CDR3 is CASSATGTNTEAFF. DNA for the CDR3: TGTGCCAGCAGCGCGACAGGGACGAACACTGAAGCTTTCTTT.

This clone has a count of ten or more. The chain couples TRBV29-1 to TRBJ1-3, with 7 bases matching TRBD1. From germline, CDR1 is SQVTM and CDR2 ANQGSEA. V was pared by 7 bases and J by 0 bases, with 6 bases of the junction left unmatched. There are 14 residues in the CDR3. In DNA form, the CDR3 reads TGCAGCGCCTCCGGGACAGCCTCTGGAAACACCATATATTTT. It encodes CSASGTASGNTIYF.

J is TRBJ2-4 and V is TRBV29-1, with 11 bases that match TRBD1. V shed 7 bases, J shed 6 bases, and the junction held 5 bases outside the gene matches. The CDR3 sequence is 13 residues long. Looked up from germline, CDR1 is SQVTM and CDR2 is ANQGSEA. The CDR3: CSATGTGGNIQYF. The CDR3 DNA sequence: TGCAGCGCAACCGGGACAGGGGGAAACATTCAGTACTTC. Supplemented by reference TRBV29-1 and TRBJ2-4, the full variable domain reads SAVISQKPSRDICQRGTSLTIQCQVDSQVTMMFWYRQQPGQSLTLIATANQGSEATYESGFVIDKFPISRPNLTFSTLTVSNMSPEDSSIYLCSATGTGGNIQYFGAGTRLSVL.

V and J are TRBV5-6 and TRBJ1-6; 10 positions agree with TRBD1. The CDR3 contains 17 residues. Trimming took 4 bases from V and 5 from J; bases not matched to a gene: 9. Germline loops: CDR1 SGHDT, CDR2 YYEEEE. The CDR3 nucleotides read TGTGCCAGCAGCAGGCTTCAGACAGGGGGCAATAATTCACCCCTCCACTTT. It translates to CASSRLQTGGNNSPLHF.